These 2 T cell receptor beta chains came from one sample sequenced in a study of cytomegalovirus exposure and HLA in healthy donors. The PCR contained 60 Vbeta and 13 Jbeta primers. Sequencing was performed with immunoSEQ multiplex PCR; in TCRdb, only in-frame clones are kept and a portion is missing. The table shows 95,000 to 150,000 clones, with around 69% occurring only once. Sequenced sample: PBMCs. All receptors derive from a woman in her thirties or forties in good health and CMV-seropositive.

The CDR3 sequence: CASSLGGRGPRSTGELFF. The CDR3 DNA follows: TGTGCCAGCAGCTTGGGGGGCAGGGGGCCGCGTAGCACCGGGGAGCTGTTTTTT. The chain recombines TRBV5-6 with TRBJ2-2, with TRBD1 identical over 8 bases. The junction had 11 bases not matched to a gene; V was cut back by 0 bases and J by 4 bases. Germline CDR1 and CDR2: SGHDT and YYEEEE. This CDR3 comprises 18 residues.

J is TRBJ1-2 and V is TRBV28; a possible D gene is TRBD1 (6 bases). CDR3 size: 12 residues. V lost 5 bases to trimming and J lost 5 bases, with 9 bases between them. Germline CDR1 MDHEN, CDR2 SYDVKM. DNA of the CDR3: TGTGCCAGCAGTACGACAGGATATGGCTACACCTTC. It yields the protein CASSTTGYGYTF.